This T cell receptor beta chain derives from a study of vaccination and CD4 T cells after COVID-19. For the study at large: Cells were stimulated with overlapping spike peptides from SARS-CoV-2, HCoV-NL63, HCoV-OC43 and HCoV-229E.

Deletions cut 4 bases from V and 6 bases from J, with 11 bases between. The CDR3 runs to 13 residues. The germline V gene has CDR1 ENHRY and CDR2 SYGVKD. The Oncomine TCR Beta short-read assay was applied to DNA of cultured CD4+ T cells. After culture, CD4+ T cells served as the source for genomic DNA extraction. TCRdb reprocessed the PCR reads via MiXCR and lists one record per CDR3 protein. The sample has about 9,200 distinct CDR3 sequences, 30% to 45% seen once. Turning to this clonotype: The antigen is not known.

As for treatment: approximately nine-day PBMC culture with coronavirus spike peptide pools or control peptides (ViraFEST assay). Ahead of the COVID-19 pandemic (2011-2018), the CD4+ T cells of the unexposed donor were collected. The chain employs TRBV10-3 and TRBJ2-3, with a weak D call TRBD1 (5 bases). The sample consisted of CD4+ T cells from blood, cultured in vitro. The source is a human donor in good health. The CDR3: CAISGPGSDTQYF. As DNA, the CDR3 is TGTGCCATCAGTGGCCCAGGGTCCGATACGCAGTATTTT.